The 4 T cell receptor beta chains in this list originate from one sample, sequenced in a study of shared clonotypes between healthy human individuals. Sequencing used immunoSEQ multiplex PCR; TCRdb keeps in-frame clones, though not all of them. The sample carries 2 million to 3 million clones, around 90% recorded once. The sequenced material came from naive CD4+ T cells sorted from blood. Subset meaning: CD45RA+ positively selected. These receptors were collected from a man aged 18 to 29 in good health.

The rearrangement uses TRBV6-5 and TRBJ2-7, with TRBD1 identical over 7 bases. Per germline, CDR1 MNHEY and CDR2 SVGAGI. After removal of 2 bases from V and 4 bases from J, the junction contained 5 bases not matched to a gene. This CDR3 is 14 amino acids long. The CDR3 bases are TGTGCCAGCAGTTACCGGGACAGTGAGTACGAGCAGTACTTC. Encoded protein: CASSYRDSEYEQYF.

This sequence joins TRBV5-1 and TRBJ2-5; tentatively, D is TRBD2 (6 bases). Per germline, CDR1 SGHRS and CDR2 YFSETQ. The CDR3 covers 13 residues. The V gene lost 6 bases and the J gene lost 4 bases, with 13 bases spanning the gap. CDR3: CASMIGGGETQYF. The CDR3 DNA sequence: TGCGCCAGCATGATTGGGGGAGGAGAGACCCAGTACTTC.

This clone showed up just once. The genes are TRBV7-2 and TRBJ2-3; 9 bases line up with TRBD2. The J segment lost 3 bases and the V segment lost 5 bases, leaving 9 bases of the junction unmatched. Looked up from germline, CDR1 is SGHTA and CDR2 is FQGNSA. This CDR3 spans 16 amino acids. The CDR3 region has the DNA TGTGCCAGCAGCGCCCTAGCGGGAATGTTAACAGATACGCAGTATTTT. This codes for CASSALAGMLTDTQYF.

This chain uses TRBV6-5 with TRBJ1-2; 7 bases map to TRBD1. Germline V gene lookup returns CDR1 MNHEY and CDR2 SVGAGI. Trimming cost V 6 bases and J 4 bases; bases outside gene matches: 5. The CDR3 is 13 residues long. The CDR3 spells CASSPTGPYGYTF. The CDR3 bases are TGTGCCAGCAGCCCGACAGGGCCCTATGGCTACACCTTC.